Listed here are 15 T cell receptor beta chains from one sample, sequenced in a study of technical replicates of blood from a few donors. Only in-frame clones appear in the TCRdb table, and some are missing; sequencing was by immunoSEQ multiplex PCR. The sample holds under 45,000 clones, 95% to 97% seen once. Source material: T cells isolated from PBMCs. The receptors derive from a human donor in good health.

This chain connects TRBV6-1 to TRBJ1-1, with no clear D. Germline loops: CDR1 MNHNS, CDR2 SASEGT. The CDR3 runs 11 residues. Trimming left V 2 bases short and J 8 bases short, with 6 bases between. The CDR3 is CASSENSEAFF. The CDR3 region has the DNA TGTGCCAGCAGTGAAAACTCCGAAGCTTTCTTT.

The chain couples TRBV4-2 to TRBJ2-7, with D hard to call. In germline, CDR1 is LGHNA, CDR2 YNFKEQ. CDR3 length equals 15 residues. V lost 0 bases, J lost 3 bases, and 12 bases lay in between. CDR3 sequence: CASSQEHENYYEQYF. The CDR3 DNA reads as TGTGCCAGCAGCCAAGAGCATGAAAACTACTACGAGCAGTACTTC.

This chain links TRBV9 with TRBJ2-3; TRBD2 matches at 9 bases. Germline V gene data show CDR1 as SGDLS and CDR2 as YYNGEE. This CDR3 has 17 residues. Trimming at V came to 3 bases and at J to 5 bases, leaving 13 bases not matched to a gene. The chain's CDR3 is CASSAPLGLAGRDTQYF. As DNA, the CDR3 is TGTGCCAGCAGCGCCCCCCTCGGGCTAGCGGGAAGAGATACGCAGTATTTT. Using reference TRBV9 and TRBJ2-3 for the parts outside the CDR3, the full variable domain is DSGVTQTPKHLITATGQRVTLRCSPRSGDLSVYWYQQSLDQGLQFLIQYYNGEERAKGNILERFSAQQFPDLHSELNLSSLELGDSALYFCASSAPLGLAGRDTQYFGPGTRLTVL.

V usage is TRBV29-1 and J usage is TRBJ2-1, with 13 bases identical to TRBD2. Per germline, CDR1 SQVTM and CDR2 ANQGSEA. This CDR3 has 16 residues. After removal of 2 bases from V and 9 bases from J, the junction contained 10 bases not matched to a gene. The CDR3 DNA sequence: TGCAGCGTTGAAATTGGGACTAGCGGGATAGGAAGTGAGCAGTTCTTC. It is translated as CSVEIGTSGIGSEQFF.

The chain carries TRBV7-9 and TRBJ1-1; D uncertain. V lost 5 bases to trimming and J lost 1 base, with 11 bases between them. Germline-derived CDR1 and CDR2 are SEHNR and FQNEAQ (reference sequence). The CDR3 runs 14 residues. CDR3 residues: CASSNPYKNTEAFF. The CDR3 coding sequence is TGTGCCAGCAGCAACCCATACAAGAACACTGAAGCTTTCTTT. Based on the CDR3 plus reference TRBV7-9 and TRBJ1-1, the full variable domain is DTGVSQNPRHKITKRGQNVTFRCDPISEHNRLYWYRQTLGQGPEFLTYFQNEAQLEKSRLLSDRFSAERPKGSFSTLEIQRTEQGDSAMYLCASSNPYKNTEAFFGQGTRLTVV.

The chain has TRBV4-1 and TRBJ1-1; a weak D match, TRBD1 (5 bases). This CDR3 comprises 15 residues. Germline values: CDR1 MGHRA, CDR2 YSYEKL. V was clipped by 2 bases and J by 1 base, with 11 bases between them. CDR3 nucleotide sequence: TGCGCCAGCAGCCAAACCAGGGATCGGAACACTGAAGCTTTCTTT. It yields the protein CASSQTRDRNTEAFF.

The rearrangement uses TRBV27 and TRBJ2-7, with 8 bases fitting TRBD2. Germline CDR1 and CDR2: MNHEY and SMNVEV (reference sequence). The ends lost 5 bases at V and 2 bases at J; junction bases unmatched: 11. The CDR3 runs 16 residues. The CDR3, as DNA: TGTGCCAGCAGTACTTTGACTAGCGATGACCCCTACGAGCAGTACTTC. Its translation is CASSTLTSDDPYEQYF.

The CDR3 loop is CSVSRGGNMNTEAFF. CDR3 sequence (DNA): TGCAGCGTTTCAAGGGGGGGCAATATGAACACTGAAGCTTTCTTT. This chain joins TRBV29-1 and TRBJ1-1; TRBD1 might be the D (6 bases). Germline V lookup: CDR1 SQVTM, CDR2 ANQGSEA. CDR3 length equals 15 residues. V lost 5 bases and J 0 bases, leaving 16 bases between the germline ends.

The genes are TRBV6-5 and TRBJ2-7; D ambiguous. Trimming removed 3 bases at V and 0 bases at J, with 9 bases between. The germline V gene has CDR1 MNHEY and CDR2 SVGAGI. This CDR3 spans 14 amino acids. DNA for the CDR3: TGTGCCAGCAGTTATTTTTCGAGCTCCTACGAGCAGTACTTC. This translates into CASSYFSSSYEQYF.

In nucleotides, the CDR3 is TGTGCCAGCAGTTCCCTCGTCGGGGAGCTGTTTTTT. This translates into CASSSLVGELFF. V usage is TRBV27 and J usage is TRBJ2-2; D gene ambiguous. The CDR3 has 12 residues. The germline V gene has CDR1 MNHEY and CDR2 SMNVEV (reference sequence). V was cut by 4 bases and J by 7 bases, with 7 bases left in between.

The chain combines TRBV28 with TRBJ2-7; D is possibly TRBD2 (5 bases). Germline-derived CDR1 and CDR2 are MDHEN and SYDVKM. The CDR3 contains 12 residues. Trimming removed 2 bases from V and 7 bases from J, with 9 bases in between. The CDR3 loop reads CASSLGGPEQYF. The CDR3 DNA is TGTGCCAGCAGTTTAGGAGGTCCTGAGCAGTACTTC.

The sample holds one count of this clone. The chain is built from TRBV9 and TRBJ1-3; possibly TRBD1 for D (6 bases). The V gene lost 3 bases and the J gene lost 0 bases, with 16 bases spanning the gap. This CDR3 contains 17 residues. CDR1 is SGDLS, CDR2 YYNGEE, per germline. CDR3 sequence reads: CASSAGGGANSGNTIYF. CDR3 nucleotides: TGTGCCAGCAGCGCCGGTGGGGGGGCGAACTCTGGAAACACCATATATTTT.

The CDR3 reads CASSYQGFPNTGELFF. The CDR3 DNA is TGTGCCAGCAGTTACCAGGGATTCCCGAACACCGGGGAGCTGTTTTTT. The V gene is TRBV6-5, the J gene TRBJ2-2; a possible D gene is TRBD1 (5 bases). V lost 2 bases, J lost 0 bases, and 10 bases lay in between. Germline V gives CDR1 MNHEY, CDR2 SVGAGI. The CDR3 has 16 residues.

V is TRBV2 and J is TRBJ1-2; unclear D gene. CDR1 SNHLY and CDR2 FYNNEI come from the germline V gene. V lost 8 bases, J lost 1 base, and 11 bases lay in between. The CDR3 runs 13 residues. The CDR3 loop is CASLSRLNYGYTF. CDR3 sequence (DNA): TGTGCCAGCCTATCCAGACTTAACTATGGCTACACCTTC. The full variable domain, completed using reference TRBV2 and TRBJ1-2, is EPEVTQTPSHQVTQMGQEVILRCVPISNHLYFYWYRQILGQKVEFLVSFYNNEISEKSEIFDDQFSVERPDGSNFTLKIRSTKLEDSAMYFCASLSRLNYGYTFGSGTRLTVV.

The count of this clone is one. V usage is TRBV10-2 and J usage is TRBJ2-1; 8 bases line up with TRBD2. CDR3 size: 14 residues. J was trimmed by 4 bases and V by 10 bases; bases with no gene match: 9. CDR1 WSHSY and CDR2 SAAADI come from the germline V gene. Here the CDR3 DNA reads TGCGCCACGCGACCAGCGGGGGAATACAATGAGCAGTTCTTC. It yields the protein CATRPAGEYNEQFF.